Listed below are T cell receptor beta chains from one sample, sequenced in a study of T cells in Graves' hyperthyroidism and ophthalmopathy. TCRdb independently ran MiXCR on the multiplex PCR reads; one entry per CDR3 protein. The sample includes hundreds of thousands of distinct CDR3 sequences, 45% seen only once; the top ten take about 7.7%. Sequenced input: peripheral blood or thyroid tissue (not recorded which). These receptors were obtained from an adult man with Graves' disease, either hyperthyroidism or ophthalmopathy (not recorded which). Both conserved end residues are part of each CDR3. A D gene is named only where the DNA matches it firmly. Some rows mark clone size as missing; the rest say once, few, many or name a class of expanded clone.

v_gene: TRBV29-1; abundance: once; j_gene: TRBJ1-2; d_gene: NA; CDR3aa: CSSPNIDGYTF; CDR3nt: TGCAGCTCACCTAACATTGATGGCTACACCTTC
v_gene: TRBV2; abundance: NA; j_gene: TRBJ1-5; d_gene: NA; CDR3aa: CASSEGGTVGSPQHF; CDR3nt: TGTGCCAGCAGTGAAGGCGGGACGGTGGGATCGCCCCAGCATTTT
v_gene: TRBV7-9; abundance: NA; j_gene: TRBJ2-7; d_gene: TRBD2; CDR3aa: CATQTSGSTYEQYF; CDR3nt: TGTGCCACCCAGACTAGCGGGAGTACCTACGAGCAGTACTTC
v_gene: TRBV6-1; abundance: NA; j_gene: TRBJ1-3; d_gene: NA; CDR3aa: CASLDRSPGNTIYF; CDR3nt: TGTGCCAGCTTGGATCGCTCACCCGGAAACACCATATATTTT
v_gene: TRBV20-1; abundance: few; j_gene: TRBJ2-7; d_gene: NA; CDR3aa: CSAPRGASSYEQYF; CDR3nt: TGCAGTGCCCCCAGGGGCGCCAGCTCCTACGAGCAGTACTTC
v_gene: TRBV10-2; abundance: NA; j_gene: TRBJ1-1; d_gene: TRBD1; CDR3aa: CASSWDRGGTEAFF; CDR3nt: TGTGCCAGCTCCTGGGACAGGGGTGGAACTGAAGCTTTCTTT
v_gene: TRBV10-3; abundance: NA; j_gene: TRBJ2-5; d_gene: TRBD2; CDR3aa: CAISDPAGRQETQYF; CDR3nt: TGTGCCATCAGTGACCCAGCGGGAAGGCAAGAGACCCAGTACTTC
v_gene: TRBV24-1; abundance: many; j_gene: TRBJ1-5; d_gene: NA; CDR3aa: CATSESSTETYQPQHF; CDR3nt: TGTGCCACCAGTGAGTCCTCTACAGAGACCTATCAGCCCCAGCATTTT
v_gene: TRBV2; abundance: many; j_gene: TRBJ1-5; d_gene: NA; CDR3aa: CASSAGLAGSNQPQHF; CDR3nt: TGTGCCAGCAGTGCCGGTCTAGCGGGTAGCAATCAGCCCCAGCATTTT
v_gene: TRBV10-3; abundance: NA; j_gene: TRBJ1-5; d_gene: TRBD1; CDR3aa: CASSPHRGYQPQHF; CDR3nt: TGTGCCAGCAGTCCCCACAGGGGTTACCAGCCCCAGCATTTT
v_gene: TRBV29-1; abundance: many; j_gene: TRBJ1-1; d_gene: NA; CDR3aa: CSVGGMIEAFF; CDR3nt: TGCAGCGTTGGAGGGATGATTGAAGCTTTCTTT
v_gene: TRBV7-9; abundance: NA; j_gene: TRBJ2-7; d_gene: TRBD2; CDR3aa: CASSLVRPAGGYEQYF; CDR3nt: TGTGCCAGCAGCTTGGTTCGCCCAGCGGGAGGCTACGAGCAGTACTTC
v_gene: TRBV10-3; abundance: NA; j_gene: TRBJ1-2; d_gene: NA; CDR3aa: CAISESEGSYGYTF; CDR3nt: TGTGCCATCAGTGAATCCGAGGGTAGTTATGGCTACACCTTC
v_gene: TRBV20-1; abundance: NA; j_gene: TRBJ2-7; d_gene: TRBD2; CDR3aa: CSALGDYYEQYF; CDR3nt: TGCAGTGCACTCGGGGACTACTACGAGCAGTACTTC
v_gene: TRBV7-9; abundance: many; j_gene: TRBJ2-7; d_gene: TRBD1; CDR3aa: CASSLATGGEQYF; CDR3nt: TGTGCCAGCAGCTTAGCGACAGGGGGCGAGCAGTACTTC
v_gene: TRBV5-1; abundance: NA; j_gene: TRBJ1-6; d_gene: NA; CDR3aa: CASSLKGRDNSPLHF; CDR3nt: TGCGCCAGCAGCTTGAAGGGCCGGGATAATTCACCCCTCCACTTT
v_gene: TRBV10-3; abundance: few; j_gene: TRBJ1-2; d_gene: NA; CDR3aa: CAIRGTVLVPPYGYTF; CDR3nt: TGTGCCATCAGAGGGACGGTACTGGTCCCCCCCTATGGCTACACCTTC
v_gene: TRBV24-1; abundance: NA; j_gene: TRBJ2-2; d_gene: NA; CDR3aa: CATSARGTGAFASYTGELFF; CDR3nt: TGTGCCACCAGCGCTCGTGGTACGGGGGCGTTTGCTTCGTACACCGGGGAGCTGTTTTTT
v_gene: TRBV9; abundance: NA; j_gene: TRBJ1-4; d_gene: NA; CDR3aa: CASSAGDIATNEKLFF; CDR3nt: TGTGCCAGCAGCGCAGGGGACATTGCAACTAATGAAAAACTGTTTTTT